This TCR beta chain was retrieved from a study of cytomegalovirus exposure and HLA in healthy donors. Trimming shortened V by 7 bases and J by 1 base, and 14 bases separated the two germline ends. This CDR3 is built from 14 residues. CDR1 is GTSNPN and CDR2 is SVGIG in the germline V gene (reference sequence). PCR was performed using 60 Vbeta and 13 Jbeta primers. TCRdb's table, derived via immunoSEQ multiplex PCR, lists solely in-frame clones and lacks some. This table holds some 60,000 clones, about 80% found once. The sample consisted of PBMCs. The chain combines TRBV30 with TRBJ1-5; D ambiguous. The sequence came from a man aged 35-49 years in good health and CMV-seronegative. Written as DNA, the CDR3 is TGTGCCTTGTCGGTGGTTACGAGCAATCAGCCCCAGCATTTT. This sequence encodes CALSVVTSNQPQHF.